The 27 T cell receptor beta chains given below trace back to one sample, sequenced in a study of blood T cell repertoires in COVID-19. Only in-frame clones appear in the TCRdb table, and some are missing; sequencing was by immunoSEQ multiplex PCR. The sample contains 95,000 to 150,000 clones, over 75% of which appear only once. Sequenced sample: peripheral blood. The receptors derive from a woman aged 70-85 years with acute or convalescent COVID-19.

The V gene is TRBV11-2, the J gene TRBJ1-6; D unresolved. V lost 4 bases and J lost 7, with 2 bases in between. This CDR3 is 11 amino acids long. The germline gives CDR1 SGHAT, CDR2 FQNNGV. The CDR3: CASSSNSPLHF. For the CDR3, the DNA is TGTGCCAGCAGCTCAAATTCACCCCTCCACTTT.

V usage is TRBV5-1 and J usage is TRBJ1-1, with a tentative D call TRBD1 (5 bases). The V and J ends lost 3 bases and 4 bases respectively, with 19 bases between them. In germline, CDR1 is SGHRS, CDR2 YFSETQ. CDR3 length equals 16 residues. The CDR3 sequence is CASSWSSLRGSTEAFF. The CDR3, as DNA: TGCGCCAGCAGCTGGTCCTCTTTGCGGGGGAGCACTGAAGCTTTCTTT.

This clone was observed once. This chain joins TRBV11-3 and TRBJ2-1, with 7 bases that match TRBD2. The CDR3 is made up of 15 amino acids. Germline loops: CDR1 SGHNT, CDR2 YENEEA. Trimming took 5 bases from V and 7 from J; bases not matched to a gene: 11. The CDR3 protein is CASSPGVRGVNEQFF. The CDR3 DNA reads TGTGCCAGCAGCCCCGGAGTTCGGGGGGTTAATGAGCAGTTCTTC.

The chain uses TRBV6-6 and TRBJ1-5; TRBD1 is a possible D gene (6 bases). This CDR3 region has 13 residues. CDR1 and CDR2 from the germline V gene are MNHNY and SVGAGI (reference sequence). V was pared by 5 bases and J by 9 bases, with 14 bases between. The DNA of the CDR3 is TGTGCCAGCAGTACGGACTTACAGGGGCCCCAGCATTTT. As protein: CASSTDLQGPQHF.

The CDR3 DNA is TGCGCCAGCAGCCGGGACTTTGCCACCGGGGAGCTGTTTTTT. This codes for CASSRDFATGELFF. This chain links TRBV4-1 with TRBJ2-2, with a possible D match to TRBD2 (6 bases). The CDR3 is 14 residues long. Germline V CDR1 and CDR2: MGHRA, YSYEKL. Trimming stripped 4 bases from V and 4 bases from J, with 10 bases between.

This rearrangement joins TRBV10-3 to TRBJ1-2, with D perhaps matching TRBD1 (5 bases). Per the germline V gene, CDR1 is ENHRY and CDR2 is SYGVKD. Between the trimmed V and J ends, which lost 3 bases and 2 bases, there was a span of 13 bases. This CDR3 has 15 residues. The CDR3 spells CAISDPRRTNYGYTF. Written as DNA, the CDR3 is TGTGCCATCAGTGACCCACGCAGGACAAACTATGGCTACACCTTC.

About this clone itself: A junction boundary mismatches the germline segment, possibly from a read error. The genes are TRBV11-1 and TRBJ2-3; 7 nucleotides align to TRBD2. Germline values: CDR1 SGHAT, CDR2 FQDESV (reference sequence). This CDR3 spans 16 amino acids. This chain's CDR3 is CASRGRLADYTDAQYF. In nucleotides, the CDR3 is TGTGCCAGCAGAGGGAGGCTAGCGGACTACACAGATGCGCAGTATTTT.

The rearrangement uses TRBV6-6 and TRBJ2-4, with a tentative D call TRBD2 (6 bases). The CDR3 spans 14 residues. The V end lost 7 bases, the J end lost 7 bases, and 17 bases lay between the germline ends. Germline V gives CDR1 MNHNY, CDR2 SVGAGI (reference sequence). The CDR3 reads CASTHGTPSNIQYF. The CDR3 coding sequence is TGTGCCAGCACCCACGGGACTCCGAGTAACATTCAGTACTTC.

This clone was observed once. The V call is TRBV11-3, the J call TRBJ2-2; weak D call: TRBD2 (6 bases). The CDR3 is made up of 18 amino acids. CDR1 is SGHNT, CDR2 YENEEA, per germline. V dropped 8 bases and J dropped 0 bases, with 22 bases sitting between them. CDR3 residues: CASADGTRWSTNTGELFF. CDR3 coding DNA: TGTGCCAGCGCCGACGGGACTCGATGGAGCACGAACACCGGGGAGCTGTTTTTT.

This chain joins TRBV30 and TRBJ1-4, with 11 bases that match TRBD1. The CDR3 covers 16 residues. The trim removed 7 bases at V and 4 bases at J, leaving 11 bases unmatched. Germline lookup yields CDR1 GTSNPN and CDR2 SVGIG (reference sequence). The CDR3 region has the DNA TGTGCCTCCTCCGGGACAGGGGGTTCAGTTAATGAAAAACTGTTTTTT. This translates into CASSGTGGSVNEKLFF. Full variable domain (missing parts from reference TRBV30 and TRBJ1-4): SQTIHQWPATLVQPVGSPLSLECTVEGTSNPNLYWYRQAAGRGLQLLFYSVGIGQISSEVPQNLSASRPQDRQFILSSKKLLLSDSGFYLCASSGTGGSVNEKLFFGSGTQLSVL.

As DNA, the CDR3 is TGTGCCAGCTCACCACCCCGGGGGGGCCGGGATACAGATACGCAGTATTTT. Its translation: CASSPPRGGRDTDTQYF. This chain connects TRBV18 to TRBJ2-3; TRBD2 matches at 8 bases. The V segment lost 0 bases and the J segment 3 bases; nucleotides outside the gene matches: 8. Germline-derived CDR1 and CDR2 are KGHSH and LQKENI. This CDR3 has 17 residues.

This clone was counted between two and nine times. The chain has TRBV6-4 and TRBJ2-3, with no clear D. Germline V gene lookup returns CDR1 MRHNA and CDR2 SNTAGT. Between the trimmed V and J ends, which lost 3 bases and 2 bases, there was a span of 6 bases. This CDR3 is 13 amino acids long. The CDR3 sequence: CASSDQITDTQYF. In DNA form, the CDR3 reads TGTGCCAGCAGTGATCAGATCACAGATACGCAGTATTTT.

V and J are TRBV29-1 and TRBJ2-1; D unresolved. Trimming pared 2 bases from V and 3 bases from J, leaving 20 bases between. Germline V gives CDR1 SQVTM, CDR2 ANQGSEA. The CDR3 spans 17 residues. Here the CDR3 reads CSVEPRGGRFLYNEQFF. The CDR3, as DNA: TGCAGCGTTGAACCCCGCGGTGGCAGATTCCTCTACAATGAGCAGTTCTTC.

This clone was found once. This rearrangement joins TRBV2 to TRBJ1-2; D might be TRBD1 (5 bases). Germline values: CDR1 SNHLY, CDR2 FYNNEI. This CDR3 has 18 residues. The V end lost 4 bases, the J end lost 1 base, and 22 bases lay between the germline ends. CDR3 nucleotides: TGTGCCAGCAGTGGACAAGTAAGGGCAGGGCTTTATAACTATGGCTACACCTTC. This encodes CASSGQVRAGLYNYGYTF.

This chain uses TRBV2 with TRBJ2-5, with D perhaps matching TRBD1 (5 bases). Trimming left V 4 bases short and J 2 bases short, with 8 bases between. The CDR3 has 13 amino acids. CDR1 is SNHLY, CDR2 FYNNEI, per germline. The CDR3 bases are TGTGCCAGCAGTGGACAGCGACAAGAGACCCAGTACTTC. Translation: CASSGQRQETQYF.

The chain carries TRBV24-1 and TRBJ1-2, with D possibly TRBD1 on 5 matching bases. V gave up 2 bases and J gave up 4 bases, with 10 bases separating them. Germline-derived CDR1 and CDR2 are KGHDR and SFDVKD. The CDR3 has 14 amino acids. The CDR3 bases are TGTGCCACCAGTGATTCAAGGAGGGGCTATGGCTACACCTTC. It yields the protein CATSDSRRGYGYTF.

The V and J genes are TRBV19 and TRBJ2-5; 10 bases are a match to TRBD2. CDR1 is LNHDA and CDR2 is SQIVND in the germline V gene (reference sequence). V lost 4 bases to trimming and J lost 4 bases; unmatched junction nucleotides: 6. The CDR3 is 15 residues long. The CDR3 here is CASSSLAGVAETQYF. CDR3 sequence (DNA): TGTGCCAGTAGTAGTCTAGCGGGGGTGGCAGAGACCCAGTACTTC.

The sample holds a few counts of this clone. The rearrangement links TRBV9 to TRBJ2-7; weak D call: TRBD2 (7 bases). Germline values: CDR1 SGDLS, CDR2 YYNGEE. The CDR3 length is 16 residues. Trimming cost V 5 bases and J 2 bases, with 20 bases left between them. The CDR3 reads CASSRDGAGATYEQYF. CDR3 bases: TGTGCCAGCAGTAGGGATGGGGCGGGGGCTACCTACGAGCAGTACTTC.

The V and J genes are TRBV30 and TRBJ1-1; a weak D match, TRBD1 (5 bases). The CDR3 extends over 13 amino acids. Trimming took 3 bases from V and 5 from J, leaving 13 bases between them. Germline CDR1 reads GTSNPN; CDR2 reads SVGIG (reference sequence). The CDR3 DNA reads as TGTGCCTGGAGCCGACAGTTAGAGACTGAAGCTTTCTTT. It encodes CAWSRQLETEAFF.

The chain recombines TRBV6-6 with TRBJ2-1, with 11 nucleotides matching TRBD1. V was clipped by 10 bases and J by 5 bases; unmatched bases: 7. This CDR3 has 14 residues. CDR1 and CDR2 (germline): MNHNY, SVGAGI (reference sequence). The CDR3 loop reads CATFWDRGDNEQFF. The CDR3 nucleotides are TGTGCCACCTTCTGGGACAGGGGGGACAATGAGCAGTTCTTC.

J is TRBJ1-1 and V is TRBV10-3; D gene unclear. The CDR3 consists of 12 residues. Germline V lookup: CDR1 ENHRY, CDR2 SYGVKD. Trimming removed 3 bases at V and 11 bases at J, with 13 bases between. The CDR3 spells CAISDGDSKAFF. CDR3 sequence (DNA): TGTGCCATCAGTGATGGAGACTCGAAGGCTTTCTTT.

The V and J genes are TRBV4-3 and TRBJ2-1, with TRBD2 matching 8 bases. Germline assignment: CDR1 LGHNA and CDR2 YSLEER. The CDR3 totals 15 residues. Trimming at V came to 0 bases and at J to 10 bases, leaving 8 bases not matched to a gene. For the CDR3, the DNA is TGCGCCAGCAGCCAAGATACGGGGGGGCTGGGAGAGCAGTTCTTC. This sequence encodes CASSQDTGGLGEQFF.

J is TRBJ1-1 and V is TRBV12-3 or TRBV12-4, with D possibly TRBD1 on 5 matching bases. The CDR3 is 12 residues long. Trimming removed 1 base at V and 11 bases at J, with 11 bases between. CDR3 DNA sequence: TGTGCCAGCAGTTTAGTTCCTGGGGCGGCTTTCTTT. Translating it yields CASSLVPGAAFF.

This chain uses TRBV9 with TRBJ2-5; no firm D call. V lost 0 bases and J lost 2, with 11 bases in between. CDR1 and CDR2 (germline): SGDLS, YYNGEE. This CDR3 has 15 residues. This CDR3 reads CASSVGASRQETQYF. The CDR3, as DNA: TGTGCCAGCAGCGTAGGGGCGAGTAGACAAGAGACCCAGTACTTC.

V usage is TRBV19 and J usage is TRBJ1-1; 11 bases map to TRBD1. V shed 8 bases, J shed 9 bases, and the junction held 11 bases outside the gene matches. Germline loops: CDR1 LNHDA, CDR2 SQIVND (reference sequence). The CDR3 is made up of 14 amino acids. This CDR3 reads CASYRTGGWDKAFF. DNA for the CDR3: TGTGCCAGTTACCGGACAGGGGGCTGGGACAAAGCTTTCTTT.

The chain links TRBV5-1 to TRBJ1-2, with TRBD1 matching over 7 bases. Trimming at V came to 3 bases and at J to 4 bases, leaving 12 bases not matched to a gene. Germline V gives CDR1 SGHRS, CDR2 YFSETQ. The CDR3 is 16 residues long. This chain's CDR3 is CASSSVTSGQLYGYTF. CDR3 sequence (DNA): TGCGCCAGCAGCTCAGTAACATCGGGACAGCTCTATGGCTACACCTTC.

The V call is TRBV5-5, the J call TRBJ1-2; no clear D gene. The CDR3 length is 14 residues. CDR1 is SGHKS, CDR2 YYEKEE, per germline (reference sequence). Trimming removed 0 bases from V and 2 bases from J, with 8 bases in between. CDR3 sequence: CASSLGLENYGYTF. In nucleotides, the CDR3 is TGTGCCAGCAGCTTGGGATTGGAGAACTATGGCTACACCTTC.